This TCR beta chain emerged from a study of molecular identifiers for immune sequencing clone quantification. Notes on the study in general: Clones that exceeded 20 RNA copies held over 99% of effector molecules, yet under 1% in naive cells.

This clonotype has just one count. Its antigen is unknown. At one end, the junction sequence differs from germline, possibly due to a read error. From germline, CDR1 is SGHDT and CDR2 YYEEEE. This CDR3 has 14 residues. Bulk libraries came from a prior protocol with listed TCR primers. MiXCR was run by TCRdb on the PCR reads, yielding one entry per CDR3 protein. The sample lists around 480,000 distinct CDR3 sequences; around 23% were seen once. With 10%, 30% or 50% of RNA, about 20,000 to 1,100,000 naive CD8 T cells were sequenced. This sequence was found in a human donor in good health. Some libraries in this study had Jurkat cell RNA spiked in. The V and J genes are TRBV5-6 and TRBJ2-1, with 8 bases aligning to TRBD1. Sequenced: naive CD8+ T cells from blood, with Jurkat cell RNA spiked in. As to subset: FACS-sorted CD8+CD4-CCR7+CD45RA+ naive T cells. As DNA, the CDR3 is TGTGCCTGCAGCTTGACAGGGGCCCACAATGAGCAGTTCTTC. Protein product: CACSLTGAHNEQFF.